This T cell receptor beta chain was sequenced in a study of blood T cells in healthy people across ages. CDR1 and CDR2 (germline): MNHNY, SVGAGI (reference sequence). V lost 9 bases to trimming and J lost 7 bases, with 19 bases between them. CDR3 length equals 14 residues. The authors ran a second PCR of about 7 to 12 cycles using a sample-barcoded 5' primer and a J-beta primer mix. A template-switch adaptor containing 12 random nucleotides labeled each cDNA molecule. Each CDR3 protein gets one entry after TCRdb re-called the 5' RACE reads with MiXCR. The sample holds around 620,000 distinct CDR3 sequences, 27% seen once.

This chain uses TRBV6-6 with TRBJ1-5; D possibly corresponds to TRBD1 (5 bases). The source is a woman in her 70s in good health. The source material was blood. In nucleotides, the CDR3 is TGTGCCAGTACGACTGCCAGGGCTATACAGCCCCAGCATTTT. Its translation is CASTTARAIQPQHF.